This T cell receptor beta chain was sequenced for a study of blood T cell repertoires in COVID-19. Overall study context: Samples of COVID-19 (acute and convalescent) were obtained from the United States, Italy and Spain. In each case, the material was cDNA or gDNA derived from T cells, B-cell-depleted T cells, or PBMCs.

After removal of 2 bases from V and 5 bases from J, the junction contained 5 bases not matched to a gene. Germline CDR1 reads ENHRY; CDR2 reads SYGVKD. CDR3 length equals 15 residues. Repertoires were generated with immunoSEQ multiplex PCR, while TCRdb's copy carries only in-frame clones and drops some. The table has hundreds of thousands of clones, around 87% seen once. The sample holds one count of this clone. The chain recombines TRBV10-3 with TRBJ1-1; TRBD1 aligns across 10 bases. This receptor was taken from a man between 65 and 85 years old with acute or convalescent COVID-19. The sample was peripheral blood. The CDR3 coding sequence is TGTGCCATCAGTGAGGGGGGGACAGGGGTAACTGAAGCTTTCTTT. This translates into CAISEGGTGVTEAFF.